A selection of T cell receptor beta chains follows, all from one sample in a study of blood T cell repertoires in COVID-19. Profiled with immunoSEQ multiplex PCR; TCRdb holds only in-frame clones, not every one. The sample records about 260,000 clones, about 86% being singletons. Sequencing was performed on PBMCs or T cells enriched from blood (not recorded which). All receptors come from a man between 25 and 39 years old with acute COVID-19. CDR3s include the opening cysteine and the closing phenylalanine or tryptophan. A D gene is named only where the DNA matches it firmly. Size is omitted from some rows. Given values are once, few, many or a class for expanded clones.

cdr3_length: 16; v_call: TRBV9; j_call: TRBJ2-1; clone_size: .; d_call: .; cdr3_nt: TGTGCCAGCAGCGTAGCGGGGTGGACGTCCTACAATGAGCAGTTCTTC; cdr3_aa: CASSVAGWTSYNEQFF
cdr3_length: 12; v_call: TRBV27; j_call: TRBJ1-1; clone_size: .; d_call: .; cdr3_nt: TGTGCCAGCAGTCGACTCGGAACTGAAGCTTTCTTT; cdr3_aa: CASSRLGTEAFF
cdr3_length: 16; v_call: TRBV7-2; j_call: TRBJ1-3; clone_size: .; d_call: TRBD1; cdr3_nt: TGTGCCAGCAGCGTAGGACAGGGGAGCTCTGGAAACACCATATATTTT; cdr3_aa: CASSVGQGSSGNTIYF
cdr3_length: 13; v_call: TRBV4-1; j_call: TRBJ1-3; clone_size: .; d_call: .; cdr3_nt: TGCGCCAGCAGCCAAGTGACAGGAAACACCATATATTTT; cdr3_aa: CASSQVTGNTIYF
cdr3_length: 16; v_call: TRBV5-1; j_call: TRBJ1-3; clone_size: .; d_call: TRBD1; cdr3_nt: TGCGCCAGCAGCCTCAGGGGGGATGGTTCTGGAAACACCATATATTTT; cdr3_aa: CASSLRGDGSGNTIYF
cdr3_length: 15; v_call: TRBV7-2; j_call: TRBJ1-3; clone_size: .; d_call: .; cdr3_nt: TGTGCCAGCAGCCCTCGTAGGGGCTCTGGAAACACCATATATTTT; cdr3_aa: CASSPRRGSGNTIYF
cdr3_length: 16; v_call: TRBV5-6; j_call: TRBJ1-6; clone_size: .; d_call: TRBD1; cdr3_nt: TGTGCCAGCAGCTCCCCTGGACAGGGGTATAATTCACCCCTCCACTTT; cdr3_aa: CASSSPGQGYNSPLHF
cdr3_length: 14; v_call: TRBV6-5; j_call: TRBJ1-2; clone_size: .; d_call: .; cdr3_nt: TGTGCCAGCAGTTACTCGACTCAGCCCTATGGCTACACCTTC; cdr3_aa: CASSYSTQPYGYTF
cdr3_length: 18; v_call: TRBV9; j_call: TRBJ2-4; clone_size: .; d_call: TRBD2; cdr3_nt: TGTGCCAGCAGCGTAGGTAGCGGGAGGGCCGTCACCAAAAACATTCAGTACTTC; cdr3_aa: CASSVGSGRAVTKNIQYF
cdr3_length: 16; v_call: TRBV25-1; j_call: TRBJ2-2; clone_size: .; d_call: .; cdr3_nt: TGTGCCAGCAGTGAATCGCGGGGACGGTACACCGGGGAGCTGTTTTTT; cdr3_aa: CASSESRGRYTGELFF
cdr3_length: 13; v_call: TRBV4-1; j_call: TRBJ1-4; clone_size: .; d_call: TRBD1; cdr3_nt: TGCGCCAGCAGTTGGACAGGGAATGAAAAACTGTTTTTT; cdr3_aa: CASSWTGNEKLFF
cdr3_length: 11; v_call: TRBV19; j_call: TRBJ2-2; clone_size: .; d_call: .; cdr3_nt: TGTGCCAGTACCCTGACCGGGGAGCTGTTTTTT; cdr3_aa: CASTLTGELFF
cdr3_length: 15; v_call: TRBV6-5; j_call: TRBJ1-2; clone_size: .; d_call: .; cdr3_nt: TGTGCCAGCAGTTTTCTAGGGGCCATGAGTGGTGGCTACACCTTC; cdr3_aa: CASSFLGAMSGGYTF
cdr3_length: 10; v_call: TRBV6-4; j_call: TRBJ2-5; clone_size: few; d_call: .; cdr3_nt: TGTGCCGGAAGGGGAAAGACCCAGTACTTC; cdr3_aa: CAGRGKTQYF
cdr3_length: 13; v_call: TRBV12-3/TRBV12-4; j_call: TRBJ1-1; clone_size: .; d_call: .; cdr3_nt: TGTGCCAGCAGTGGGACAAGGAACACTGAAGCTTTCTTT; cdr3_aa: CASSGTRNTEAFF
cdr3_length: 17; v_call: TRBV2; j_call: TRBJ2-2; clone_size: .; d_call: TRBD2; cdr3_nt: TGTGCCAGCAGTGAAACTAGCGGGGGGGCTTACACCGGGGAGCTGTTTTTT; cdr3_aa: CASSETSGGAYTGELFF
cdr3_length: 15; v_call: TRBV2; j_call: TRBJ2-2; clone_size: .; d_call: .; cdr3_nt: TGTGCCAGCAGCCGACAGACCGCGAACACCGGGGAGCTGTTTTTT; cdr3_aa: CASSRQTANTGELFF
cdr3_length: 15; v_call: TRBV7-9; j_call: TRBJ2-1; clone_size: .; d_call: TRBD2; cdr3_nt: TGTGCCAGCAGCCCTGGGGAGGGAGGTAGGAATGAGCAGTTCTTC; cdr3_aa: CASSPGEGGRNEQFF
cdr3_length: 13; v_call: TRBV28; j_call: TRBJ1-2; clone_size: few; d_call: .; cdr3_nt: TGTGCCAGCAGTTTGGCGGGAAACTATGGCTACACCTTC; cdr3_aa: CASSLAGNYGYTF
cdr3_length: 16; v_call: TRBV23-1; j_call: TRBJ1-2; clone_size: .; d_call: .; cdr3_nt: TGCGCCAGCAGTCCCCCGCCGAGCCACCGACTCTATGGCTACACCTTC; cdr3_aa: CASSPPPSHRLYGYTF
cdr3_length: 13; v_call: TRBV18; j_call: TRBJ2-3; clone_size: .; d_call: .; cdr3_nt: TGTGCCAGCTCACCGACTCCTCGGGATACGCAGTATTTT; cdr3_aa: CASSPTPRDTQYF
cdr3_length: 17; v_call: TRBV24-1; j_call: TRBJ2-6; clone_size: .; d_call: .; cdr3_nt: TGTGCCACCAGTGATTCCTCAGGGGCGCTTGGGGCCAACGTCCTGACTTTC; cdr3_aa: CATSDSSGALGANVLTF
cdr3_length: 13; v_call: TRBV11-2; j_call: TRBJ1-1; clone_size: .; d_call: TRBD1; cdr3_nt: TGTGCCAGCAGCTGGACAGGGGCCACTGAAGCTTTCTTT; cdr3_aa: CASSWTGATEAFF
cdr3_length: 14; v_call: TRBV5-1; j_call: TRBJ1-1; clone_size: .; d_call: TRBD1; cdr3_nt: TGTGCCAGCGCGGACAGGACAGGGGGCACTGAAGCTTTCTTT; cdr3_aa: CASADRTGGTEAFF
cdr3_length: 13; v_call: TRBV2; j_call: TRBJ1-3; clone_size: .; d_call: .; cdr3_nt: TGTGCCAGCAGGGAGGGAGCCGGGAACACCATATATTTT; cdr3_aa: CASREGAGNTIYF
cdr3_length: 14; v_call: TRBV7-2; j_call: TRBJ1-2; clone_size: .; d_call: TRBD1; cdr3_nt: TGTGCCAGCAGCAACCCCGGGGACAGGGTGGGCTACACCTTC; cdr3_aa: CASSNPGDRVGYTF
cdr3_length: 15; v_call: TRBV7-9; j_call: TRBJ1-1; clone_size: .; d_call: .; cdr3_nt: TGTGCCAGCAGCCGTAATGAGGTCCCGAACACTGAAGCTTTCTTT; cdr3_aa: CASSRNEVPNTEAFF
cdr3_length: 14; v_call: TRBV6-5; j_call: TRBJ1-4; clone_size: .; d_call: .; cdr3_nt: TGTGCCAGCAGCCGCCGGTCAACTAATGAAAAACTGTTTTTT; cdr3_aa: CASSRRSTNEKLFF
cdr3_length: 18; v_call: TRBV18; j_call: TRBJ1-3; clone_size: .; d_call: TRBD1; cdr3_nt: TGTGCCAGTACCGGGACAGGGTCTTCGAGTAGCTCTGGAAACACCATATATTTT; cdr3_aa: CASTGTGSSSSSGNTIYF
cdr3_length: 18; v_call: TRBV19; j_call: TRBJ1-1; clone_size: .; d_call: TRBD1; cdr3_nt: TGTGCCAGTAGAAACGGAAGGGACAGGGTGATTTCGGGCACTGAAGCTTTCTTT; cdr3_aa: CASRNGRDRVISGTEAFF
cdr3_length: 15; v_call: TRBV3-1/TRBV3-2; j_call: TRBJ1-6; clone_size: .; d_call: .; cdr3_nt: TGTGCCAGCAGCCAAGACAGGGCAAAGAATTCACCCCTCCACTTT; cdr3_aa: CASSQDRAKNSPLHF
cdr3_length: 15; v_call: TRBV19; j_call: TRBJ1-5; clone_size: .; d_call: .; cdr3_nt: TGTGCCAGTAGCCCCCGCGGGAGATTCAATCAGCCCCAGCATTTT; cdr3_aa: CASSPRGRFNQPQHF
cdr3_length: 18; v_call: TRBV5-5; j_call: TRBJ1-1; clone_size: .; d_call: TRBD1; cdr3_nt: TGTGCCAGCAGCTTTCAACAGGAGACCGACAGGGTGGGCACTGAAGCTTTCTTT; cdr3_aa: CASSFQQETDRVGTEAFF